These T cell receptor beta chains were read from a single sample in a study of PD-1 blockade in classical Hodgkin lymphoma. The table came from immunoSEQ multiplex PCR; TCRdb's copy has only in-frame clones and leaves some out. The table lists roughly 29,000 clones, approximately 89% of them singletons. The material sequenced was peripheral blood mononuclear cells (PBMCs). These receptors were collected from a human donor with classical Hodgkin lymphoma. Each CDR3 is given with its conserved first and last residue. A D gene is named only where the DNA matches it firmly. The listing skips clone size in some rows; elsewhere it reads once, few, many or a size class.

J: TRBJ2-3; V: TRBV10-3; D: TRBD2; size: -; CDR3: CAIRWGLAGAENTQYF; DNA: TGTGCCATCAGATGGGGCCTAGCGGGAGCTGAAAATACGCAGTATTTT
J: TRBJ2-2; V: TRBV7-3; D: TRBD1; size: once; CDR3: CASSLRGQGDYTGELFF; DNA: TGTGCCAGCAGCTTAAGAGGACAGGGGGATTACACCGGGGAGCTGTTTTTT
J: TRBJ1-1; V: TRBV27; D: TRBD1; size: -; CDR3: CASSVDRGRLNTEAFF; DNA: TGTGCCAGCAGTGTAGACAGGGGCAGACTGAACACTGAAGCTTTCTTT
J: TRBJ2-5; V: TRBV5-4; D: TRBD2; size: -; CDR3: CASRTLAGEETQYF; DNA: TGTGCCAGCAGAACCCTAGCGGGAGAAGAGACCCAGTACTTC
J: TRBJ2-1; V: TRBV6-5; D: TRBD1; size: -; CDR3: CASSDRGGEQFF; DNA: TGTGCCAGCAGCGACAGGGGAGGTGAGCAGTTCTTC
J: TRBJ2-7; V: TRBV6-5; D: -; size: -; CDR3: CASSTPGLGTSQYF; DNA: TGTGCCAGCAGTACACCGGGCCTGGGAACCTCCCAGTACTTC
J: TRBJ2-7; V: TRBV15; D: -; size: -; CDR3: CATRRGSVGEQYF; DNA: TGTGCCACCAGACGGGGTAGCGTAGGCGAGCAGTACTTC
J: TRBJ2-5; V: TRBV5-6; D: -; size: -; CDR3: CASSLEGARETQYF; DNA: TGTGCCAGCAGCTTGGAGGGAGCTCGAGAGACCCAGTACTTC
J: TRBJ2-7; V: TRBV2; D: -; size: -; CDR3: CASRRTGPGSYEQYF; DNA: TGTGCCAGCAGAAGAACAGGGCCGGGCTCCTACGAGCAGTACTTC
J: TRBJ1-5; V: TRBV6-5; D: TRBD1; size: -; CDR3: CASRGTEHQPQHF; DNA: TGTGCCAGCCGAGGGACAGAACATCAGCCCCAGCATTTT
J: TRBJ2-3; V: TRBV4-2; D: -; size: -; CDR3: CASSHRLGYPADTQYF; DNA: TGTGCCAGCAGCCACAGATTGGGCTACCCGGCAGATACGCAGTATTTT
J: TRBJ2-7; V: TRBV5-8; D: TRBD1; size: -; CDR3: CASSRTGVEQYF; DNA: TGTGCCAGCAGCCGGACAGGGGTTGAGCAGTACTTC
J: TRBJ1-5; V: TRBV7-2; D: TRBD1; size: -; CDR3: CASSLWQGANQPQHF; DNA: TGTGCCAGCAGCTTATGGCAGGGGGCTAATCAGCCCCAGCATTTT
J: TRBJ2-1; V: TRBV29-1; D: TRBD2; size: -; CDR3: CSVDGIAGGDEQFF; DNA: TGCAGCGTTGACGGTATTGCGGGAGGGGATGAGCAGTTCTTC
J: TRBJ2-7; V: TRBV10-2; D: TRBD2; size: -; CDR3: CASSDPTSGRVYEQYF; DNA: TGCGCCAGCAGTGACCCGACTAGCGGGAGGGTCTACGAGCAGTACTTC
J: TRBJ2-5; V: TRBV29-1; D: TRBD1; size: -; CDR3: CSVENRDRFQETQYF; DNA: TGCAGCGTCGAAAACCGGGACAGGTTCCAAGAGACCCAGTACTTC
J: TRBJ2-1; V: TRBV28; D: TRBD2; size: -; CDR3: CASSTAGTSGVNEQFF; DNA: TGTGCCAGCAGTACCGCCGGGACTAGCGGGGTCAATGAGCAGTTCTTC
J: TRBJ2-3; V: TRBV5-1; D: TRBD2; size: -; CDR3: CASSLGGRVIDTQYF; DNA: TGCGCCAGCAGCTTGGGCGGGAGGGTCATCGATACGCAGTATTTT
J: TRBJ1-1; V: TRBV21-1; D: -; size: -; CDR3: CASSRKGPAGGTEAFF; DNA: TGTGCCAGCAGCCGCAAAGGACCCGCAGGGGGCACTGAAGCTTTCTTT
J: TRBJ1-1; V: TRBV7-3; D: -; size: -; CDR3: CASSPRENTEAFF; DNA: TGTGCCAGCAGCCCCAGAGAGAACACTGAAGCTTTCTTT
J: TRBJ2-7; V: TRBV7-9; D: -; size: -; CDR3: CASSGSTSPYEQYF; DNA: TGTGCCAGCTCCGGCTCAACTAGCCCCTACGAGCAGTACTTC
J: TRBJ2-2; V: TRBV9; D: -; size: -; CDR3: CASSVRGSYIRELFF; DNA: TGTGCCAGCAGCGTCAGGGGTTCTTACATCCGGGAGCTGTTTTTT
J: TRBJ2-5; V: TRBV18; D: -; size: -; CDR3: CASSPPSGGETQYF; DNA: TGTGCCAGCTCACCCCCCTCTGGGGGAGAGACCCAGTACTTC
J: TRBJ1-1; V: TRBV7-2; D: TRBD1; size: -; CDR3: CASSSPGDRGTEAFF; DNA: TGTGCCAGCAGCTCTCCCGGGGACAGGGGCACTGAAGCTTTCTTT
J: TRBJ2-7; V: TRBV28; D: TRBD1; size: -; CDR3: CASSPGQLYEQYF; DNA: TGTGCCAGCAGCCCGGGACAGCTCTACGAGCAGTACTTC
J: TRBJ2-5; V: TRBV11-2; D: -; size: -; CDR3: CASSTGPGGFETQYF; DNA: TGTGCCAGCAGCACGGGCCCCGGAGGATTCGAGACCCAGTACTTC
J: TRBJ2-2; V: TRBV6-5; D: -; size: -; CDR3: CASRVGPNTGELFF; DNA: TGTGCCAGCAGAGTCGGGCCTAACACCGGGGAGCTGTTTTTT
J: TRBJ2-7; V: TRBV18; D: -; size: once; CDR3: CASSPAGPGAYEQYF; DNA: TGTGCCAGCTCACCCGCTGGGCCAGGGGCCTACGAGCAGTACTTC
J: TRBJ2-7; V: TRBV28; D: -; size: -; CDR3: CASSLQGFHEQYF; DNA: TGTGCCAGCAGTTTGCAGGGTTTCCACGAGCAGTACTTC
J: TRBJ2-7; V: TRBV9; D: -; size: -; CDR3: CASSVHGPEQYF; DNA: TGTGCCAGCAGCGTACATGGTCCTGAGCAGTACTTC
J: TRBJ2-3; V: TRBV5-8; D: TRBD1; size: -; CDR3: CASSLVAGGADTQYF; DNA: TGTGCCAGCAGCTTGGTGGCAGGGGGTGCAGATACGCAGTATTTT
J: TRBJ2-7; V: TRBV5-4; D: -; size: once; CDR3: CASSSPLVSYEQYF; DNA: TGTGCCAGCAGCTCCCCTCTAGTTTCCTACGAGCAGTACTTC
J: TRBJ2-3; V: TRBV9; D: TRBD1; size: -; CDR3: CASSAYGTGGPDTQYF; DNA: TGTGCCAGCAGCGCCTACGGGACAGGGGGCCCAGATACGCAGTATTTT
J: TRBJ2-1; V: TRBV7-9; D: -; size: -; CDR3: CASSFGSPNEQFF; DNA: TGTGCCAGCAGCTTTGGCAGTCCCAATGAGCAGTTCTTC
J: TRBJ2-7; V: TRBV19; D: TRBD1; size: -; CDR3: CEGQGDLNEQYF; DNA: TGTGAGGGACAGGGGGATCTCAACGAGCAGTACTTC
J: TRBJ2-7; V: TRBV29-1; D: -; size: -; CDR3: CSVARNYEQYF; DNA: TGCAGCGTTGCCCGGAACTACGAGCAGTACTTC
J: TRBJ2-1; V: TRBV28; D: TRBD1; size: -; CDR3: CASSRTGGSNEQFF; DNA: TGTGCCAGCAGTAGGACAGGGGGAAGCAATGAGCAGTTCTTC
J: TRBJ2-2; V: TRBV19; D: -; size: few; CDR3: CASSKGNTGELFF; DNA: TGTGCCAGTAGTAAGGGAAACACCGGGGAGCTGTTTTTT
J: TRBJ1-1; V: TRBV7-6; D: -; size: -; CDR3: CAVKREQYTEAFF; DNA: TGTGCCGTAAAGAGGGAACAGTACACTGAAGCTTTCTTT
J: TRBJ1-1; V: TRBV28; D: TRBD1; size: -; CDR3: CASSRQGASTEAFF; DNA: TGTGCCAGCAGCCGACAGGGGGCGAGCACTGAAGCTTTCTTT
J: TRBJ2-7; V: TRBV19; D: -; size: once; CDR3: CASSTLAGPSYEQYF; DNA: TGTGCCAGTAGTACACTCGCGGGTCCCTCCTACGAGCAGTACTTC
J: TRBJ2-7; V: TRBV6-4; D: TRBD2; size: -; CDR3: CASSGGGSLSEEQYF; DNA: TGTGCCAGCAGTGGGGGCGGGAGCCTCTCGGAGGAGCAGTACTTC
J: TRBJ1-1; V: TRBV28; D: -; size: -; CDR3: CASRYLSGTEAFF; DNA: TGTGCCAGCAGGTACCTTTCGGGCACTGAAGCTTTCTTT